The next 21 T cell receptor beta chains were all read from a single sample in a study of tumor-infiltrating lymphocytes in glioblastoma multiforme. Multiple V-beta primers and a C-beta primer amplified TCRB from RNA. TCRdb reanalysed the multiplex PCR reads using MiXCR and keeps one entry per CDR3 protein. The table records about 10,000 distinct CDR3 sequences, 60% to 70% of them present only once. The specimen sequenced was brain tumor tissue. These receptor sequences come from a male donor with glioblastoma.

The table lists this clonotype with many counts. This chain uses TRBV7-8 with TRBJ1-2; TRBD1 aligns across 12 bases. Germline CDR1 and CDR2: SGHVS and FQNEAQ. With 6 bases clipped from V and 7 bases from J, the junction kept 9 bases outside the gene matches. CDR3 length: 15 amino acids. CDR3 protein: CASSLRDRGQGGYTF. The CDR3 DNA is TGTGCCAGCAGTCTCCGGGACAGGGGGCAGGGTGGCTACACCTTC.

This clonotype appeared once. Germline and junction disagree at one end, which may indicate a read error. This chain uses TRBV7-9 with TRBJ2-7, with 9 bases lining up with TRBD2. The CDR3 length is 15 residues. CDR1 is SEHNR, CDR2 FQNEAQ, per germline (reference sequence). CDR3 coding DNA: TGTGCCAGCAGCTTATTAGCGGGAGTTGGATACGAGCTGTACTTC. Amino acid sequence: CASSLLAGVGYELYF.

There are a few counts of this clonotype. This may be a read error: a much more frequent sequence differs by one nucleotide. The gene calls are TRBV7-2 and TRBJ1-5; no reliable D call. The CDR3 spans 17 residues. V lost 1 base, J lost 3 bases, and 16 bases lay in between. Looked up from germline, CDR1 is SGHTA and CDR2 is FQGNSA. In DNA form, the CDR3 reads TGTGCCAGCAGCTTAGGAGTGGGGTCTGATATCAATCAGCCCCAGCATTTT. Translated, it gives CASSLGVGSDINQPQHF.

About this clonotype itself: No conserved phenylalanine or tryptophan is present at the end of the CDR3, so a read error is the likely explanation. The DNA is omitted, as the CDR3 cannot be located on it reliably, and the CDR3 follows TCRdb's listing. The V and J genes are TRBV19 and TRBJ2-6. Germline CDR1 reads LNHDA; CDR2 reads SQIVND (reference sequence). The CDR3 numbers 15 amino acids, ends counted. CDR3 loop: CASSISESGANVLLS.

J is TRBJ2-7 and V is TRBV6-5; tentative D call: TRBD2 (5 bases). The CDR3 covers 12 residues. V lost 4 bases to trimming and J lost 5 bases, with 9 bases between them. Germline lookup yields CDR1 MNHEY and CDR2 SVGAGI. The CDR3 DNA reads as TGTGCCAGCAGTTTTGCCGGGGACGAGCAGTACTTC. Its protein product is CASSFAGDEQYF.

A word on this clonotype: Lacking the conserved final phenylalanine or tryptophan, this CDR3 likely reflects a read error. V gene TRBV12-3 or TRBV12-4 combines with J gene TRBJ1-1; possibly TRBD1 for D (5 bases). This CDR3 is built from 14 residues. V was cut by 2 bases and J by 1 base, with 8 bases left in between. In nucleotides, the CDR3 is TGTGCCAGCAGTTTAAATAGGGGGAACACTGAAGCTTTCTTA. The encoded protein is CASSLNRGNTEAFL.

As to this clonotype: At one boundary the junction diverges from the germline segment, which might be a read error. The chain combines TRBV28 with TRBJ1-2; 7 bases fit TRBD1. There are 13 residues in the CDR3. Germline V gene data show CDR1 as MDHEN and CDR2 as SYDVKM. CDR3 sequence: CVSSSGQVYGYTF. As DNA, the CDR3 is TGTGTCAGCAGCTCAGGACAGGTGTATGGCTACACCTTC.

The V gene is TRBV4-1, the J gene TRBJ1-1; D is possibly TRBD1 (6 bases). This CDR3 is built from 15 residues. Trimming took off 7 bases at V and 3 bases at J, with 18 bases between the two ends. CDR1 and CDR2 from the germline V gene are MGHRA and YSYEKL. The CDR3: CASNPLGQGYTEAFF. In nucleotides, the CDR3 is TGCGCCAGCAACCCCTTGGGTCAGGGGTACACTGAAGCTTTCTTT.

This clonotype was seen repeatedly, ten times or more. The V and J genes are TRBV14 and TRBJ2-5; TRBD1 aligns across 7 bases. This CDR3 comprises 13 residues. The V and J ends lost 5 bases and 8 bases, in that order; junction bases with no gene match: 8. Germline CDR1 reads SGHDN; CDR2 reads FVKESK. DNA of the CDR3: TGTGCCAGCAGCGGGACAGCCCCAGGCACCCAGTACTTC. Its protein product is CASSGTAPGTQYF.

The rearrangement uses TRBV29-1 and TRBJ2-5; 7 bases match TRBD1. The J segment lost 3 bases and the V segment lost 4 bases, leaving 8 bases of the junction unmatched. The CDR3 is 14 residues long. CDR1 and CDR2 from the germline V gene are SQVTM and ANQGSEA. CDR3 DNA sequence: TGCAGCGTTGGAGGGGCAGGGGGTAAAGAGACCCAGTACTTC. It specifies CSVGGAGGKETQYF.

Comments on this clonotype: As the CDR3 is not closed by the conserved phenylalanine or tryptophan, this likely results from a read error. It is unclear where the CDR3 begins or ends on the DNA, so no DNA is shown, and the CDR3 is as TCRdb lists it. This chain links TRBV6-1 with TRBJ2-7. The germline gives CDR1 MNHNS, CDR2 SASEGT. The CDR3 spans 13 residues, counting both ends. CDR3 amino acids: CASYDRASSEQHL.

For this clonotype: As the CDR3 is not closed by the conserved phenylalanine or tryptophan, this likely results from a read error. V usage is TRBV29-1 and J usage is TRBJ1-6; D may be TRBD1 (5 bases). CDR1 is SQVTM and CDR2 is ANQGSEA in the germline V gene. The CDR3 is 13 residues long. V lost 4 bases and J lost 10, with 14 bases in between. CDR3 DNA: TGCAGCGTTGCCAGGGATAGGGAATCACCCCTCCACCTT. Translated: CSVARDRESPLHL.

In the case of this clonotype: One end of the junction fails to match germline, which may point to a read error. The CDR3 here is CANSLTGTGACF. In DNA, the CDR3 is TGTGCCAACAGTTTGACAGGGACGGGGGCTTGCTTT. This sequence joins TRBV6-5 and TRBJ1-1; TRBD1 matches 7 bases. The CDR3 is made up of 12 amino acids. In germline, CDR1 is MNHEY, CDR2 SVGAGI.

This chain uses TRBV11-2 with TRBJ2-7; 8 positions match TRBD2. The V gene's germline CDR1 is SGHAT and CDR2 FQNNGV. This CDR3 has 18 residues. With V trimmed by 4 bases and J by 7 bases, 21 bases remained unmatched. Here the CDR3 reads CASSSNQPLAALEGEQYF. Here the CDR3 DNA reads TGTGCCAGCAGCTCCAACCAACCACTAGCGGCCCTCGAGGGGGAGCAGTACTTC.

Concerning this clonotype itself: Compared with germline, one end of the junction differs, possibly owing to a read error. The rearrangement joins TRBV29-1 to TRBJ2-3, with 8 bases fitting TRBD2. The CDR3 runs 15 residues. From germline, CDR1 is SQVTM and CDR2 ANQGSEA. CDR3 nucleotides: TGCGGCGTCCGACTGGTAGCGGGGCCCACAGATACGCAGTATTTT. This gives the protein CGVRLVAGPTDTQYF.

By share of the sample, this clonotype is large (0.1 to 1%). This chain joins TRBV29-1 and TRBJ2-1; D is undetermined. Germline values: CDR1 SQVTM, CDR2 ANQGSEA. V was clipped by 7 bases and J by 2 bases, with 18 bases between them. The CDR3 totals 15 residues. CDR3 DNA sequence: TGCAGCGAATTAACTCTCTCAGCCACCTACAATGAGCAGTTCTTC. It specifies CSELTLSATYNEQFF.

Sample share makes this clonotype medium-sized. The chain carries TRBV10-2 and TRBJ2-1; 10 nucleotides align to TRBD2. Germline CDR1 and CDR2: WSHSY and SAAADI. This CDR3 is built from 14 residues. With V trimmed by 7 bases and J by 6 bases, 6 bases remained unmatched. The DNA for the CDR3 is TGCGCCAGCATGGCTAGCGGGAGAGGCAATGAGCAGTTCTTC. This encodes CASMASGRGNEQFF.

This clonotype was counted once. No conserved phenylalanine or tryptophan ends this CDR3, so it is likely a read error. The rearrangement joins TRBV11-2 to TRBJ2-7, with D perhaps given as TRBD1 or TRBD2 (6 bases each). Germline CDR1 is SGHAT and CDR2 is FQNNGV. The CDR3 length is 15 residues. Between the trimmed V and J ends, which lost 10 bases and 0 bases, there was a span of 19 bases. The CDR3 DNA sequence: TGTGCCAACAGATTAGGGGGGCACTACTCCTACGAGCAGTACTCC. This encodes CANRLGGHYSYEQYS.

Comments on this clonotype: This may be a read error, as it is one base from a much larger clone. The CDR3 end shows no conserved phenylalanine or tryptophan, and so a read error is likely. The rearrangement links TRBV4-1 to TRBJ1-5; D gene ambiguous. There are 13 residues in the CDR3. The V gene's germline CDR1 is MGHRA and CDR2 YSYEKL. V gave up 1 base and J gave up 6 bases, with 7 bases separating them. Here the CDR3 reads CASSQGSSQPQHL. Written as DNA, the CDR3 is TGCGCCAGCAGCCAAGGTTCAAGTCAGCCCCAGCATCTT.

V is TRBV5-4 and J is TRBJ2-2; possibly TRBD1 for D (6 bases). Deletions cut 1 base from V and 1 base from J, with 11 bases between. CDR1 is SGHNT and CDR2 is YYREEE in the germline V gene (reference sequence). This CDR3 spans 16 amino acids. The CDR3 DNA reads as TGTGCCAGCAGCTTGCGGACAGATCGGAACACCGGGGAGCTGTTTTTT. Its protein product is CASSLRTDRNTGELFF.

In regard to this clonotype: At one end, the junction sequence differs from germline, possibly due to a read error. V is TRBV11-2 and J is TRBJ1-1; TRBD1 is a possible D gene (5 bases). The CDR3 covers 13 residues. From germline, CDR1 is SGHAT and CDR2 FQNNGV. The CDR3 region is CSCSLDGGVEAFF. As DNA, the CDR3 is TGCTCCTGCAGCTTAGATGGAGGGGTTGAAGCTTTCTTT.